A selection of T cell receptor beta chains follows, all from one sample in a study of identical twins. TCRdb recomputed calls from the 5' RACE reads with MiXCR, one row per CDR3 protein. The sample comprises 420,000 or so distinct CDR3 sequences, approximately 17% of which are singletons, and 12% rests with the top ten. Sequences were obtained from naive T cells sorted from blood. These receptors all come from a man in his forties or fifties in good health. CDR3s include the opening cysteine and the closing phenylalanine or tryptophan. D genes are given only for firm matches. Not every row has a clone size; where given, it reads once, few, many or a size class.

v_gene	abundance	j_gene	d_gene	CDR3nt	CDR3aa
TRBV6-1	NA	TRBJ2-2	NA	TGTGCCAGCCGAAACACTAACACCGGGGAGCTGTTTTTT	CASRNTNTGELFF
TRBV11-2	few	TRBJ2-7	NA	TGTGCCAGCAGCGCATCAGAACCTCCCTACGAGCAGTACTTC	CASSASEPPYEQYF
TRBV5-5	NA	TRBJ2-1	NA	TGTGCCAGCAGCTTCCGGACTTCGAGGATCCAGTTCTTC	CASSFRTSRIQFF
TRBV27	many	TRBJ2-2	NA	TGTGCCAGCAGCCTCGAGACAGGCGCGAACACCGGGGAGCTGTTTTTT	CASSLETGANTGELFF
TRBV20-1	few	TRBJ2-7	TRBD2	TGCAGTGCTAGGGCCCTAAGCGGGAGAGTCTACGAGCAGTACTTC	CSARALSGRVYEQYF
TRBV5-1	many	TRBJ2-1	TRBD1	TGCGCCAGCAGCTTGGGGGGACAGGGCCTCAATGAGCAGTTCTTC	CASSLGGQGLNEQFF
TRBV6-5	NA	TRBJ2-5	NA	TGTGCCAGCAGTTACGGTGGAGGGAACTGGTTGACCCAGTACTTC	CASSYGGGNWLTQYF
TRBV20-1	few	TRBJ2-1	NA	TGCAGTGCTAGAGATCGTGGCAGGAGCTCCTACAATGAGCAGTTCTTC	CSARDRGRSSYNEQFF
TRBV12-3/TRBV12-4	many	TRBJ2-7	NA	TGTGCCAGCAGCTCCCCCGGGGGAACTCCAACCTACGAGCAGTACTTC	CASSSPGGTPTYEQYF
TRBV12-3/TRBV12-4	few	TRBJ1-1	NA	TGTGCCAGCAGTTTTAGTGGACCAAGTGAGGCTTTCTTT	CASSFSGPSEAFF
TRBV4-3	NA	TRBJ2-1	NA	TGCGCCAGCAGCCAAGATCAGGAGACTGAGCAGTTCTTC	CASSQDQETEQFF
TRBV30	few	TRBJ2-5	NA	TGTGCCTGGGCAAACTTGGAGACCCAGTACTTC	CAWANLETQYF
TRBV20-1	few	TRBJ2-5	NA	TGCAGTGCTAGAGATCTCGTCGGGGGGCCTTTCGGGGAGACCCAGTACTTC	CSARDLVGGPFGETQYF
TRBV11-2	many	TRBJ1-1	TRBD1	TGTGCCAGCAGCCCTCGCGGAGTGTCGAACAGGGGGCACACTGAAGCTTTCTTT	CASSPRGVSNRGHTEAFF
TRBV27	NA	TRBJ2-7	NA	TGTGCCAGCAGTTTAACTACTACAGGGACGGGCGAGCAGTACTTC	CASSLTTTGTGEQYF
TRBV7-9	many	TRBJ1-3	NA	TGTGCCAGCAGCATTAACTTAATGGGACGCTCTGGAAACACCATATATTTT	CASSINLMGRSGNTIYF
TRBV9	NA	TRBJ1-1	NA	TGTGCCAGCAGCGCCGGGGGAGGAGGAAGTGAAGCTTTCTTT	CASSAGGGGSEAFF
TRBV6-5	NA	TRBJ2-7	NA	TGTGCCAGCAGTTACGTGACAGGTGGCTACGAGCAGTACTTC	CASSYVTGGYEQYF
TRBV18	few	TRBJ2-1	NA	TGTGCCAGCTCACGACCGGGGGGCCAAGCTTACAATGAGCAGTTCTTC	CASSRPGGQAYNEQFF
TRBV7-2	NA	TRBJ2-2	NA	TGTGCCAGCAGCTTAGCCGGGCAGTATGATGGGGCGTTTTTT	CASSLAGQYDGAFF
TRBV3-1	many	TRBJ2-1	NA	TGTGCCAGCAGCCAATCTGAAGTCCGATACAATGAGCAGTTCTTC	CASSQSEVRYNEQFF
TRBV7-2	many	TRBJ2-5	TRBD2	TGTGCCAGCAGCCTAAGCGTGGGGGGGACGAAAGAGACCCAGTACTTC	CASSLSVGGTKETQYF
TRBV20-1	many	TRBJ1-1	NA	TGCAGTGCTCCGAAACAGGGCTCAAACACTGAAGCTTTCTTT	CSAPKQGSNTEAFF
TRBV29-1	few	TRBJ2-1	NA	TGCAGCGTTGAAGTCGGAAAAAATGAGCAGTTCTTC	CSVEVGKNEQFF
TRBV3-1	NA	TRBJ2-7	TRBD1	TGTGCCAGCAGCCAGGGCGACAGGGTCTACGAGCAGTACTTC	CASSQGDRVYEQYF
TRBV12-3/TRBV12-4	many	TRBJ2-5	NA	TGTGCCAGCAGTTCTTTAGGTGTTGGAGGCCAAGAGACCCAGTACTTC	CASSSLGVGGQETQYF